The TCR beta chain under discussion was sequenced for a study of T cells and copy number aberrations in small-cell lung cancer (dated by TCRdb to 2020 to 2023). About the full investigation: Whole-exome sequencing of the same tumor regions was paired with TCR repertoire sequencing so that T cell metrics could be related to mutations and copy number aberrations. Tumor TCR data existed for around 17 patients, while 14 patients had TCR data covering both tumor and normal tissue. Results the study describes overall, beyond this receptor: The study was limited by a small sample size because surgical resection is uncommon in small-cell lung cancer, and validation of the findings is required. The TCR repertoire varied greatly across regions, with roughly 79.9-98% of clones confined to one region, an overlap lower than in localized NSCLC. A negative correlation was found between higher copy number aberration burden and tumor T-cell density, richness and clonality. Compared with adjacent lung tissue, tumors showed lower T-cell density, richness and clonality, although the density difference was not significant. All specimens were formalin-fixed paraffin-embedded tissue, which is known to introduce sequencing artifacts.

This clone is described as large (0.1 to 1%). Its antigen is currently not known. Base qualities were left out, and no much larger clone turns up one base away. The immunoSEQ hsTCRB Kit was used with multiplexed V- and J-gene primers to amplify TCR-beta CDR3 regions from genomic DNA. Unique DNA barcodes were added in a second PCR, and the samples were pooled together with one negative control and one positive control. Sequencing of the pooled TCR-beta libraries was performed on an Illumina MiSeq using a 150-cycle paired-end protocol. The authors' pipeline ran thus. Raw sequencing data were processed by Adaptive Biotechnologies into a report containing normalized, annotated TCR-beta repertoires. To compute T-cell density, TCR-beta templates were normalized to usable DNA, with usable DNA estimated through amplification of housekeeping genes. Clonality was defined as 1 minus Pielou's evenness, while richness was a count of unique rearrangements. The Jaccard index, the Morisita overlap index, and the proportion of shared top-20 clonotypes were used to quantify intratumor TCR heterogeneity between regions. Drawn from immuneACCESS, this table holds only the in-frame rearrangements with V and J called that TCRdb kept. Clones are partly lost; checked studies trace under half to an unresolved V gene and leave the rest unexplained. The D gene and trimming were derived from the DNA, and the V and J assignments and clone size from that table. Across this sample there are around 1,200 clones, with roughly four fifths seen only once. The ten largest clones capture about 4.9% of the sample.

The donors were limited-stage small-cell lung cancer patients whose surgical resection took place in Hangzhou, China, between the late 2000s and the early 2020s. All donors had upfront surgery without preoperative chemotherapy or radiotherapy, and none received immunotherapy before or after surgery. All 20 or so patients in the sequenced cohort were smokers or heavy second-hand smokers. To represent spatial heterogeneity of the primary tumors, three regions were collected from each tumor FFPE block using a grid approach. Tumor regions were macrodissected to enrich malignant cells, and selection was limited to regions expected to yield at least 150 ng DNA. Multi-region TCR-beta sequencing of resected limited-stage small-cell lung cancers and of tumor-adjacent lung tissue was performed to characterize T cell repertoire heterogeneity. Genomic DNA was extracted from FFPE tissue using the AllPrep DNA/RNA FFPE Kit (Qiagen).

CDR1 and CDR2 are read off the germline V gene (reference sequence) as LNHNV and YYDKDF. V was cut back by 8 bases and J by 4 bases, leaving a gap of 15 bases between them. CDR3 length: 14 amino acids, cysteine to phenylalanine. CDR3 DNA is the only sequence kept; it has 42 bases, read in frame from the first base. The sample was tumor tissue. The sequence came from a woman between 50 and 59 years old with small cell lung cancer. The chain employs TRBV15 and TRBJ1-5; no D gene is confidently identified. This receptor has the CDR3 CATSPSLGNQPQHF. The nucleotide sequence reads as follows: TGTGCCACCTCACCGTCGTTGGGAAATCAGCCCCAGCATTTT.